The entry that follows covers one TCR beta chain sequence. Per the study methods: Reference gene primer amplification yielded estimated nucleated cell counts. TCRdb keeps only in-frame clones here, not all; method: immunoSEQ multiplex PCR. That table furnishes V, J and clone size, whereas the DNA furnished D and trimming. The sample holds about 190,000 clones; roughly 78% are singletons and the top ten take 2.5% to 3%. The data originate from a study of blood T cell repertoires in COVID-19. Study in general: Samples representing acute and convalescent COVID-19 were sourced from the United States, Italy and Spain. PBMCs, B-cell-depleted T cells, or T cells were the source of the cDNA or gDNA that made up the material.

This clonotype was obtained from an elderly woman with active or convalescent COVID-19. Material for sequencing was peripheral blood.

The chain's CDR3 is CASSPSGGYNEQFF. CDR3 coding DNA: TGTGCCAGCTCACCTAGCGGGGGTTACAATGAGCAGTTCTTC. J is TRBJ2-1 and V is TRBV18, with 9 positions matching TRBD2. Germline V gives CDR1 KGHSH, CDR2 LQKENI. J lost 4 bases, V lost 3 bases, and 1 base had no gene match. The CDR3 has 14 residues.